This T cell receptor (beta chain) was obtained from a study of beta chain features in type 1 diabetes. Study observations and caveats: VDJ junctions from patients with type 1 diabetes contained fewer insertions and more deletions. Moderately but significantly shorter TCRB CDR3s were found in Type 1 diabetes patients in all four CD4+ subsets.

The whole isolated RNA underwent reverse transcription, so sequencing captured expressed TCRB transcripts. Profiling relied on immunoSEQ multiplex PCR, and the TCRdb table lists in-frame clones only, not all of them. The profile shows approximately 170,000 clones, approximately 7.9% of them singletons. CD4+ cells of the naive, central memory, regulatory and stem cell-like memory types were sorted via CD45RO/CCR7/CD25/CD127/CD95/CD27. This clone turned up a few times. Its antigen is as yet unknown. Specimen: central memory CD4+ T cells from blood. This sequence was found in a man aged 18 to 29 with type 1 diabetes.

CDR3 nucleotide sequence: TGTGCCAGCAGCGTAGGGTACGGTAACTACGAGCAGTACTTC. The encoded protein is CASSVGYGNYEQYF. J is TRBJ2-7 and V is TRBV9, with D uncertain. Germline V gene lookup returns CDR1 SGDLS and CDR2 YYNGEE. V was trimmed by 0 bases and J by 3 bases, leaving 10 bases between them. The CDR3 covers 14 residues.